Listed here are 30 T cell receptor beta chains from one sample, sequenced in a study of T cells in localized non-small cell lung cancer. Some clones are missing from TCRdb's copy, which holds only in-frame ones; the method was immunoSEQ multiplex PCR. The table shows some 85,000 clones, with over 70% occurring only once. The sequences come from PBMCs, collected before any cancer treatment. The receptors come from a man aged 40 to 75 with stage II squamous cell lung carcinoma.

This clone has only a few counts. The gene calls are TRBV5-4 and TRBJ2-5; 8 nucleotides line up with TRBD1. The germline V gene encodes CDR1 SGHNT and CDR2 YYREEE (reference sequence). V shed 3 bases, J shed 5 bases, and the junction held 3 bases outside the gene matches. The CDR3 spans 13 residues. The CDR3 DNA sequence: TGTGCCAGCAGCTGGACAGGGAGCGAGACCCAGTACTTC. Translating it yields CASSWTGSETQYF.

This chain joins TRBV5-5 and TRBJ1-4; TRBD1 is a possible D gene (5 bases). V lost 5 bases and J lost 0, with 8 bases in between. There are 14 residues in the CDR3. Germline-derived CDR1 and CDR2 are SGHKS and YYEKEE (reference sequence). DNA for the CDR3: TGTGCCAGCAGGGTGGGGGCAACTAATGAAAAACTGTTTTTT. Translated, it gives CASRVGATNEKLFF.

This chain links TRBV5-6 with TRBJ2-7; D may be TRBD1 (6 bases). Trimming stripped 2 bases from V and 4 bases from J, with 25 bases between. The CDR3 is made up of 18 amino acids. Germline lookup yields CDR1 SGHDT and CDR2 YYEEEE. Here the CDR3 DNA reads TGTGCCAGCAGCTTCTGGGGGCAAGGTGCCCCAAAACGTTACGAGCAGTACTTC. Protein sequence: CASSFWGQGAPKRYEQYF.

The chain combines TRBV5-1 with TRBJ1-2, with 7 bases lining up with TRBD1. Germline V CDR1 and CDR2: SGHRS, YFSETQ. The CDR3 sequence is 15 residues long. Unmatched junction bases numbered 14, after V lost 4 bases and J lost 8 bases. CDR3 region: CASSPGDSTPLGYTF. CDR3 coding DNA: TGCGCCAGCAGCCCGGGGGACAGTACCCCGTTGGGCTACACCTTC.

The chain is built from TRBV30 and TRBJ1-3, with D perhaps matching TRBD1 (5 bases). The germline CDR1 and CDR2 sequences are GTSNPN and SVGIG (reference sequence). The CDR3 has 15 residues. V was pared by 3 bases and J by 4 bases, with 16 bases between. The CDR3 loop reads CAWRIPGPGGNTIYF. CDR3 DNA: TGTGCCTGGAGGATACCGGGGCCCGGAGGAAACACCATATATTTT.

This chain uses TRBV25-1 with TRBJ2-7; tentatively, D is TRBD1 or TRBD2 (5 bases each). CDR3 length: 13 amino acids. Germline loops: CDR1 MGHDK, CDR2 SYGVNS. Trimming pared 2 bases from V and 0 bases from J, leaving 5 bases between. CDR3 coding DNA: TGTGCCAGCAGTGAAGGGGGCTCCTACGAGCAGTACTTC. It encodes CASSEGGSYEQYF.

This clone came up once. The genes are TRBV27 and TRBJ2-5; perhaps TRBD2 as D (5 bases). With 2 bases removed from V and 0 bases from J, the gap between germline ends came to 7 bases. From germline, CDR1 is MNHEY and CDR2 SMNVEV (reference sequence). This CDR3 has 14 residues. This CDR3 reads CASSLRRDQETQYF. CDR3 nucleotides: TGTGCCAGCAGTTTACGGCGGGACCAAGAGACCCAGTACTTC.

The chain links TRBV4-1 to TRBJ1-2; 8 bases map to TRBD1. The CDR3 sequence is 13 residues long. The germline CDR1 and CDR2 sequences are MGHRA and YSYEKL. The V segment lost 6 bases and the J segment 8 bases; nucleotides outside the gene matches: 8. The CDR3 bases are TGCGCCAGCAGTCGCCCAGGGGGCAGAGGCTACACCTTC. This encodes CASSRPGGRGYTF.

The chain is built from TRBV7-6 and TRBJ2-1; D may be TRBD2 (6 bases). The V end was cut by 4 bases, the J end by 5 bases, with 15 bases between. The CDR3 has 15 amino acids. The germline V gene has CDR1 SGHVS and CDR2 FNYEAQ. The CDR3 bases are TGTGCCAGCAGCTCCCCAAGCGGGCGACACAATGAGCAGTTCTTC. Protein product: CASSSPSGRHNEQFF.

This sequence joins TRBV27 and TRBJ1-5; D is ambiguous. V dropped 4 bases and J dropped 5 bases, with 9 bases sitting between them. Germline CDR1 is MNHEY and CDR2 is SMNVEV (reference sequence). This CDR3 contains 13 residues. CDR3 sequence: CASSSTIDQPQHF. The CDR3 nucleotides read TGTGCCAGCAGTTCCACTATAGATCAGCCCCAGCATTTT.

The count of this clone is one. V gene TRBV7-9 combines with J gene TRBJ2-7; 7 bases match TRBD2. CDR3 length equals 14 residues. Germline V lookup: CDR1 SEHNR, CDR2 FQNEAQ (reference sequence). The V and J ends lost 4 bases and 0 bases, in that order; junction bases with no gene match: 3. The CDR3 spells CASSSGTNSYEQYF. DNA for the CDR3: TGTGCCAGCAGCTCCGGGACTAACTCCTACGAGCAGTACTTC.

The CDR3 nucleotides are TGTGCCAGCAGCTTGGAGAGCGGGGGAAGAGGCTACACCTTC. It yields the protein CASSLESGGRGYTF. The V gene is TRBV5-4, the J gene TRBJ1-2; D is perhaps TRBD1 (5 bases). CDR3 length: 14 amino acids. Per the germline V gene, CDR1 is SGHNT and CDR2 is YYREEE (reference sequence). V lost 0 bases to trimming and J lost 8 bases, with 14 bases between them.

This clone was picked up a small number of times. This sequence joins TRBV28 and TRBJ1-6; the D gene is possibly TRBD1 (6 bases). Trimming shortened V by 8 bases and J by 7 bases, and 9 bases separated the two germline ends. Germline V gene data show CDR1 as MDHEN and CDR2 as SYDVKM. CDR3 length: 12 amino acids. The CDR3 protein is CASWTVNSPLHF. The CDR3 nucleotides are TGTGCCAGCTGGACAGTCAATTCACCCCTCCACTTT.

This clone was observed a handful of times. V gene TRBV7-2 combines with J gene TRBJ2-7; 9 bases are shared with TRBD2. The CDR3 runs to 17 residues. From germline, CDR1 is SGHTA and CDR2 FQGNSA. V lost 5 bases to trimming and J lost 0 bases; unmatched junction nucleotides: 11. The CDR3 coding sequence is TGTGCCAGCAGCCCATCCCCGTCTAGCGGGGTCTCCTACGAGCAGTACTTC. Its translation is CASSPSPSSGVSYEQYF.

The chain uses TRBV28 and TRBJ2-7, with 16 bases fitting TRBD2. This CDR3 comprises 20 residues. V lost 4 bases, J lost 2 bases, and 14 bases stayed unmatched. CDR1 and CDR2 from the germline V gene are MDHEN and SYDVKM. CDR3 sequence: CASSSSRGLAGGRKPYEQYF. The CDR3 nucleotides read TGTGCCAGCAGTTCGAGCCGGGGACTAGCGGGGGGGAGGAAACCCTACGAGCAGTACTTC.

There are a few counts of this clone. This chain uses TRBV27 with TRBJ2-7; D gene ambiguous. V was cut by 8 bases and J by 3 bases, with 5 bases left in between. The germline V gene encodes CDR1 MNHEY and CDR2 SMNVEV (reference sequence). The length of the CDR3 is 10 residues. The CDR3 DNA is TGTGCCAGCGGAGACTACGAGCAGTACTTC. Encoded protein: CASGDYEQYF.

CDR3 bases: TGTGCCAGCAGTCCGGACAGTAACTATGGCTACACCTTC. This codes for CASSPDSNYGYTF. The V call is TRBV28, the J call TRBJ1-2, with a possible D match to TRBD1 (6 bases). Trimming removed 5 bases from V and 1 base from J, with 8 bases in between. The CDR3 runs 13 residues. Germline lookup yields CDR1 MDHEN and CDR2 SYDVKM.

The V and J genes are TRBV14 and TRBJ2-5; D is unclear. Germline V gene sequence: CDR1 SGHDN, CDR2 FVKESK. CDR3 length: 13 amino acids. With 1 base removed from V and 5 bases from J, the gap between germline ends came to 8 bases. The CDR3 loop reads CASSQVNSETQYF. CDR3 DNA: TGTGCCAGCAGCCAAGTCAACTCGGAGACCCAGTACTTC.

CDR3 region: CASSIKTRFYGYTF. CDR3 DNA: TGTGCCAGTAGTATAAAGACCAGATTCTATGGCTACACCTTC. This sequence joins TRBV19 and TRBJ1-2; D uncertain. There are 14 residues in the CDR3. Germline assignment: CDR1 LNHDA and CDR2 SQIVND (reference sequence). Trimming shortened V by 2 bases and J by 4 bases, and 11 bases separated the two germline ends.

This clone came up a few times. This chain links TRBV19 with TRBJ2-4; D gene uncertain. V was shortened by 5 bases and J by 0 bases, with 11 bases between the two germline ends. Germline CDR1 and CDR2: LNHDA and SQIVND (reference sequence). This CDR3 is 15 amino acids long. CDR3 bases: TGTGCCAGTAGTCCCGGGTTAGGAGCCAAAAACATTCAGTACTTC. Translating gives CASSPGLGAKNIQYF. Using reference TRBV19 and TRBJ2-4 for the parts outside the CDR3, the full variable domain is DGGITQSPKYLFRKEGQNVTLSCEQNLNHDAMYWYRQDPGQGLRLIYYSQIVNDFQKGDIAEGYSVSREKKESFPLTVTSAQKNPTAFYLCASSPGLGAKNIQYFGAGTRLSVL.

This clone came up a few times. The chain recombines TRBV28 with TRBJ1-5, with no clear D. Trimming shortened V by 4 bases and J by 2 bases, and 12 bases separated the two germline ends. Per germline, CDR1 MDHEN and CDR2 SYDVKM. The CDR3 is 15 amino acids. The CDR3 nucleotides read TGTGCCAGCAGTTCTCGGAACTCGGGCAATCAGCCCCAGCATTTT. This encodes CASSSRNSGNQPQHF.

In its sample, this clone was seen once. The genes are TRBV5-3 and TRBJ2-1; 8 positions agree with TRBD1. TRBV5-3 is labeled an ORF, and its function is uncertain. The CDR3 has 15 residues. The V gene end was trimmed by 6 bases and the J gene end by 7 bases; junction bases not matched to a gene: 12. The CDR3 spells CARKVGQGLTNEQFF. The CDR3 DNA sequence: TGTGCCAGAAAGGTTGGACAGGGTTTGACGAATGAGCAGTTCTTC.

The chain links TRBV18 to TRBJ1-6; unclear D gene. The CDR3 covers 13 residues. CDR1 and CDR2 (germline): KGHSH, LQKENI. V lost 5 bases, J lost 13 bases, and 15 bases lay in between. CDR3 coding DNA: TGTGCCAGCTCAACATTAGAGCCTAATCCCCTCCACTTT. Residues: CASSTLEPNPLHF.

The chain carries TRBV19 and TRBJ1-5; 8 bases match TRBD1. The CDR3 totals 16 residues. Germline trimming cut 3 bases from V and 1 base from J; bases unmatched to any gene: 5. Germline V CDR1 and CDR2: LNHDA, SQIVND (reference sequence). The CDR3 protein is CASSIYQGASNQPQHF. The DNA of the CDR3 is TGTGCCAGTAGTATTTATCAGGGGGCAAGCAATCAGCCCCAGCATTTT.

This clone was seen once. This chain uses TRBV7-3 with TRBJ1-1, with D maybe TRBD1 (6 bases). Germline V gene sequence: CDR1 SGHTA, CDR2 FQGTGA. Trimming took 0 bases from V and 4 from J, leaving 27 bases between them. There are 20 residues in the CDR3. DNA of the CDR3: TGTGCCAGCAGCTTAACCCCTCTGACAGGCTGGTCAATCGGGGGCACTGAAGCTTTCTTT. It encodes CASSLTPLTGWSIGGTEAFF.

The gene calls are TRBV18 and TRBJ1-3, with 12 bases lining up with TRBD1. V shed 3 bases and J 1 base; nucleotides not matched to a gene: 1. Germline V lookup: CDR1 KGHSH, CDR2 LQKENI. CDR3 length: 16 amino acids. The CDR3 DNA follows: TGTGCCAGCTCACCGGGACAGGGGGCTTCTGGAAACACCATATATTTT. It specifies CASSPGQGASGNTIYF.

The chain links TRBV5-8 to TRBJ2-5; D possibly corresponds to TRBD1 (5 bases). The CDR3 runs to 13 residues. The V gene's germline CDR1 is SGHTS and CDR2 YDEGEE. V lost 0 bases and J lost 2, with 5 bases in between. The CDR3 reads CASSLGQQETQYF. In DNA form, the CDR3 reads TGTGCCAGCAGCTTGGGACAGCAAGAGACCCAGTACTTC.

The V and J genes are TRBV28 and TRBJ2-1; 8 positions match TRBD1. V lost 3 bases and J lost 5; bases outside the gene matches: 6. This CDR3 is built from 15 residues. CDR1 is MDHEN, CDR2 SYDVKM, per germline. The CDR3 loop reads CASSLGQVPNNEQFF. The DNA for the CDR3 is TGTGCCAGCAGTTTGGGACAGGTCCCCAACAATGAGCAGTTCTTC.

This clone was observed once. The V gene is TRBV19, the J gene TRBJ2-2; the D gene is possibly TRBD1 (6 bases). Germline V gives CDR1 LNHDA, CDR2 SQIVND (reference sequence). The V gene lost 3 bases and the J gene lost 1 base, with 9 bases spanning the gap. The CDR3 loop spans 15 amino acids. The CDR3 coding sequence is TGTGCCAGTAGTATCAGGGGCAGGAACACCGGGGAGCTGTTTTTT. Residues: CASSIRGRNTGELFF.

V and J are TRBV7-9 and TRBJ2-5, with D possibly TRBD1 on 6 matching bases. In germline, CDR1 is SEHNR, CDR2 FQNEAQ (reference sequence). The CDR3 totals 15 residues. Trimming took 1 base from V and 4 from J, leaving 13 bases between them. The CDR3 is CASSLEQGVRETQYF. CDR3 in DNA: TGTGCCAGCAGCTTAGAACAGGGAGTAAGAGAGACCCAGTACTTC.